One sample yielded the 8 T cell receptor beta chains listed below, sequenced in a study of blood T cell repertoires in COVID-19. Clones were read by immunoSEQ multiplex PCR, and TCRdb kept only the in-frame ones, dropping some. This table holds 65,000 to 85,000 clones, 75% to 90% found once. The sequencing input was peripheral blood. These receptors came from a man in his forties or fifties with acute or convalescent COVID-19.

The J gene is TRBJ2-1, the V gene TRBV7-9, with D perhaps matching TRBD1 (5 bases). Germline CDR1 reads SEHNR; CDR2 reads FQNEAQ (reference sequence). The V gene lost 0 bases and the J gene lost 8 bases, with 8 bases spanning the gap. The CDR3 contains 13 residues. CDR3 sequence (DNA): TGTGCCAGCAGCTTAGCTCGCAGGGATGAGCAGTTCTTC. Protein: CASSLARRDEQFF.

V gene TRBV30 combines with J gene TRBJ1-1; 8 nucleotides line up with TRBD1. After removal of 1 base from V and 2 bases from J, the junction contained 6 bases not matched to a gene. Germline CDR1 reads GTSNPN; CDR2 reads SVGIG (reference sequence). The CDR3 contains 15 residues. Written as DNA, the CDR3 is TGTGCCTGGAGTGCGGACGGACAGGGCAACACTGAAGCTTTCTTT. Amino acid sequence: CAWSADGQGNTEAFF.

This chain connects TRBV24-1 to TRBJ2-3, with D possibly TRBD1 on 6 matching bases. Looked up from germline, CDR1 is KGHDR and CDR2 is SFDVKD. The CDR3 has 18 amino acids. The V end lost 3 bases, the J end lost 2 bases, and 20 bases lay between the germline ends. CDR3: CATSDLPRTGRDTDTQYF. The CDR3 region has the DNA TGTGCCACCAGTGATCTCCCGCGAACAGGGCGAGACACAGATACGCAGTATTTT.

V and J are TRBV6-5 and TRBJ2-3, with 11 bases that match TRBD2. From germline, CDR1 is MNHEY and CDR2 SVGAGI. The CDR3 extends over 16 amino acids. Unmatched junction bases numbered 7, after V lost 2 bases and J lost 6 bases. The chain's CDR3 is CASSYGLAGGPDTQYF. Written as DNA, the CDR3 is TGTGCCAGCAGTTACGGCCTAGCGGGAGGTCCGGATACGCAGTATTTT.

As DNA, the CDR3 is TGCGCCAGCAGCTGGGGGGAGGGTACGCAGTATTTT. As protein: CASSWGEGTQYF. The genes are TRBV5-1 and TRBJ2-3; 7 bases line up with TRBD2. This CDR3 spans 12 amino acids. Germline trimming cut 3 bases from V and 8 bases from J; bases unmatched to any gene: 3. The germline CDR1 and CDR2 sequences are SGHRS and YFSETQ. The full variable domain, with the rest looked up from reference TRBV5-1 and TRBJ2-3, is KAGVTQTPRYLIKTRGQQVTLSCSPISGHRSVSWYQQTPGQGLQFLFEYFSETQRNKGNFPGRFSGRQFSNSRSEMNVSTLELGDSALYLCASSWGEGTQYFGPGTRLTVL.

The V call is TRBV3-1 (or the pseudogene TRBV3-2), the J call TRBJ1-5, with TRBD1 as a possible D gene (5 bases). Germline V lookup: CDR1 LGHDT, CDR2 YNNKEL (reference sequence). Trimming removed 6 bases at V and 2 bases at J, with 20 bases between. The CDR3 length is 17 residues. CDR3 region: CASSQTWAGLGNQPQHF. DNA of the CDR3: TGTGCCAGCAGTCAAACGTGGGCAGGGCTCGGCAATCAGCCCCAGCATTTT.

This sequence joins TRBV7-9 and TRBJ2-7, with 12 bases identical to TRBD2. This CDR3 is built from 17 residues. Trimming at V came to 2 bases and at J to 3 bases, leaving 8 bases not matched to a gene. The germline V gene has CDR1 SEHNR and CDR2 FQNEAQ (reference sequence). Here the CDR3 reads CASSLTLAGGVRYEQYF. CDR3 bases: TGTGCCAGCAGCTTAACTCTAGCGGGAGGGGTACGCTACGAGCAGTACTTC.

V and J are TRBV18 and TRBJ1-6; 8 bases map to TRBD1. Trimming took 6 bases from V and 10 from J; bases not matched to a gene: 8. The CDR3 loop spans 14 amino acids. Germline lookup yields CDR1 KGHSH and CDR2 LQKENI. The CDR3 nucleotides read TGTGCCAGCTCGAGGGACAGGCGTAACTCACCCCTCCACTTT. Translation gives CASSRDRRNSPLHF.